This T cell receptor beta chain comes out of a study of OX40 agonist ivuxolimab in advanced cancers. In the study overall: Patients achieving partial responses numbered three: one hepatocellular carcinoma case and two cutaneous melanoma cases.

Deletions cut 0 bases from V and 4 bases from J, with 10 bases between. The CDR3 is 14 residues long. Germline CDR1 and CDR2: SGHNT and YYREEE (reference sequence). Profiled with immunoSEQ multiplex PCR; TCRdb holds only in-frame clones, not every one. Of around 26,000 clones in the sample, 81% were seen once. In this sample, this clone turned up once. The chain employs TRBV5-4 and TRBJ1-1; weak D call: TRBD1 (5 bases). The TCR comes from an adult with an advanced solid tumor such as melanoma, head and neck, liver or kidney cancer. The sample here was CD4+ or CD8+ T cells sorted from blood, taken in a trial of the OX40 agonist ivuxolimab. The CDR3 DNA sequence: TGTGCCAGCAGCTTGGGCAGGGAGGGCACTGAAGCTTTCTTT. Its protein product is CASSLGREGTEAFF.